This T cell receptor (beta chain) was identified during a study of early stage breast cancer tumors. This CDR3 region has 13 residues. Trimming left V 5 bases short and J 8 bases short, with 15 bases between. In germline, CDR1 is SEHNR, CDR2 FQNEAQ (reference sequence). Sequenced by immunoSEQ multiplex PCR; TCRdb stores in-frame clones only, minus some. The sample holds 40,000 to 60,000 clones, about 77% seen once. Input material: blood. The receptor comes from a person aged 40 to 50 with breast cancer. This chain connects TRBV7-9 to TRBJ1-2; D is undetermined. The CDR3 DNA is TGTGCCAGCAGCCCCGGGCGGGGTAGCGGCTACACCTTC. This sequence encodes CASSPGRGSGYTF. Together with reference TRBV7-9 and TRBJ1-2, the CDR3 gives the full variable domain: DTGVSQNPRHKITKRGQNVTFRCDPISEHNRLYWYRQTLGQGPEFLTYFQNEAQLEKSRLLSDRFSAERPKGSFSTLEIQRTEQGDSAMYLCASSPGRGSGYTFGSGTRLTVV.